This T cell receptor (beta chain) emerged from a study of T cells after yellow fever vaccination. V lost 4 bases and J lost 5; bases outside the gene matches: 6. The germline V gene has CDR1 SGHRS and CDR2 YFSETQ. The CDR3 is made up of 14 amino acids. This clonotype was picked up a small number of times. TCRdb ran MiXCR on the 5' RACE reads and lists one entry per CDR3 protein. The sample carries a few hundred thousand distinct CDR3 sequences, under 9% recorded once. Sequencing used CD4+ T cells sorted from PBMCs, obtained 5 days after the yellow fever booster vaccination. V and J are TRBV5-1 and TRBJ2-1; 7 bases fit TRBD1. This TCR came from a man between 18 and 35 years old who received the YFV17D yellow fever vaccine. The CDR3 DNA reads TGCGCCAGCAGCCGACAGGGACCCGACAATGAGCAGTTCTTC. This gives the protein CASSRQGPDNEQFF.